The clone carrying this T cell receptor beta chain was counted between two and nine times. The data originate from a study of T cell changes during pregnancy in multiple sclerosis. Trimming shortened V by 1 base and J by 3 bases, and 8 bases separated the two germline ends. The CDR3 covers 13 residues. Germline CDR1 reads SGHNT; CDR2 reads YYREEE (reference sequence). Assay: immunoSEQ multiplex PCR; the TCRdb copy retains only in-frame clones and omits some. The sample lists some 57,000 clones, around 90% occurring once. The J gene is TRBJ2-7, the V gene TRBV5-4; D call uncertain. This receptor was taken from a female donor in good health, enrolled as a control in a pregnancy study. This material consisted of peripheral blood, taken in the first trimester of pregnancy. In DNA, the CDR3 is TGTGCCAGCAGCTTGAACGGTTTCTACGAGCAGTACTTC. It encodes CASSLNGFYEQYF.